This T cell receptor beta chain was retrieved from a study of cytomegalovirus exposure and HLA in healthy donors. Study-level points and caveats: Rare TCR sequences predominated, though certain public TCRs were found in many donors. Donors were assumed by presence/absence analyses to have roughly uniform sequencing depth.

After removal of 0 bases from V and 7 bases from J, the junction contained 6 bases not matched to a gene. There are 15 residues in the CDR3. Germline lookup yields CDR1 LNHNV and CDR2 YYDKDF (reference sequence). This clone was seen a handful of times. Its antigen is not identified. The study ran its PCR with 60 Vbeta and 13 Jbeta primers. Here immunoSEQ multiplex PCR was the method, and the copy in TCRdb shows in-frame clones only, minus some. The data contain 100,000 or so clones, approximately 80% of them singletons. The sequence was obtained from a woman aged 18-29 years in good health and CMV-seronegative. The chain recombines TRBV15 with TRBJ1-5; TRBD1 agrees at 7 bases. The sequencing sample was made of PBMCs. The CDR3 sequence is CATSRELGGEQPQHF. CDR3 in DNA: TGTGCCACCAGCAGAGAACTAGGGGGCGAACAGCCCCAGCATTTT.